What follows is one T cell receptor beta chain and its context. What it binds is unknown. At one of its ends the junction is not consistent with the germline gene, which may arise from a read error. The data derive from a study of tumor and adjacent non-tumor tissue in lung cancer. At the level of the study: On average, productive TCRbeta reads reached about 4 million per sample.

The study's findings and limits: Compared with tumor, normal lung showed significantly lower TCR diversity. Top 100 clones took a larger repertoire share in normal lung.

Three rounds of nested PCR, following a modified ARM-PCR protocol, produced the TCRbeta library. One entry per CDR3 protein, called by TCRdb with MiXCR from the multiplex PCR reads. The data hold approximately 66,000 distinct CDR3 sequences, with about 56% observed a single time. The CDR3 covers 12 residues. The germline CDR1 and CDR2 sequences are MNHEY and SVGEGT. RNA was extracted from bulk tissue without any cell sorting. Distant lung tissue was collected more than 3 cm away from the tumor edge. Chemotherapy-naive patients with new lung cancer underwent thoracic surgery in China, August–late 2014.

The sequenced material came from distant non-tumor lung tissue. The sequence came from a man between 70 and 80 years old with non-small cell lung cancer. The V call is TRBV6-2 or TRBV6-3, the J call TRBJ1-2; unclear D gene. DNA of the CDR3: TGTGCAAGCAGTTCAGAAGCGTATGGCTACACCTTC. Translation: CASSSEAYGYTF.